The 23 T cell receptor beta chains listed next were all sequenced from one sample in a study of shared clonotypes between healthy human individuals (TCRdb year 2020). CD8 naive samples were CD45RO-negative cells positively selected for CCR7, giving a CD45RA+CCR7+ population that excluded TemRA cells. Libraries were prepared through the immunoSEQ multiplex PCR assay. TCRdb's version of the immuneACCESS table is confined to in-frame rearrangements and falls short of the full clone set. An unresolved V gene accounts for under half of the shortfall where checked; the remainder is of unknown origin. Here the sample has about 2.2 million clones; 85% to 95% occur a single time. The ten largest clones capture roughly 1.7% of the sample. Sequences were obtained from naive CD8+ T cells from PBMCs. In light of the paper, this sample's cell subset or site label describes: CD45RA+CCR7+. All receptors come from a young man in good health. Some clones in this sample may be carry-over from other donors' samples.

This sequence joins TRBV5-1 and TRBJ2-7, with 9 bases lining up with TRBD2. The germline V gene encodes CDR1 SGHRS and CDR2 YFSETQ. The CDR3 spans 17 residues. Losses at the gene ends were 0 bases for V and 2 bases for J; bases not matched to a gene: 9. The CDR3 DNA reads TGCGCCAGCAGCTTGGCATCGAGAGCGGGAGGTACCTACGAGCAGTACTTC. Its protein product is CASSLASRAGGTYEQYF.

This chain links TRBV11-2 with TRBJ2-7, with TRBD2 identical over 11 bases. The length of the CDR3 is 14 residues. Per germline, CDR1 SGHAT and CDR2 FQNNGV. V lost 7 bases and J lost 2; bases outside the gene matches: 4. DNA for the CDR3: TGTGCCAGCACCATACTAGCGGGAGCCTACGAGCAGTACTTC. It codes for CASTILAGAYEQYF.

This clone was counted once. The J gene is TRBJ2-7, the V gene TRBV28, with 8 bases that match TRBD2. The CDR3 covers 17 residues. From germline, CDR1 is MDHEN and CDR2 SYDVKM. J lost 4 bases, V lost 2 bases, and 13 bases had no gene match. This CDR3 reads CASSLPLSGTGGYEQYF. Written as DNA, the CDR3 is TGTGCCAGCAGTTTACCATTATCCGGGACGGGGGGGTACGAGCAGTACTTC.

This sequence joins TRBV6-5 and TRBJ2-7, with D perhaps assigned TRBD1 or TRBD2 (5 bases each). This CDR3 has 16 residues. The germline V gene has CDR1 MNHEY and CDR2 SVGAGI. Trimming stripped 0 bases from V and 3 bases from J, with 15 bases between. The CDR3 region has the DNA TGTGCCAGCAGTTACTCGAGGAATAGGGGAGACTACGAGCAGTACTTC. It yields the protein CASSYSRNRGDYEQYF.

This clone was picked up one time. The rearrangement links TRBV9 to TRBJ2-5; 9 nucleotides match TRBD1. CDR1 is SGDLS and CDR2 is YYNGEE in the germline V gene. The CDR3 consists of 17 residues. Trimming took 3 bases from V and 2 from J; bases not matched to a gene: 11. The CDR3 DNA reads TGTGCCAGCAGCGACTATATGGCGGGACAGGGTCAAGAGACCCAGTACTTC. Translated: CASSDYMAGQGQETQYF.

The genes are TRBV19 and TRBJ2-2; 16 positions agree with TRBD2. Germline loops: CDR1 LNHDA, CDR2 SQIVND (reference sequence). This CDR3 spans 18 amino acids. V was clipped by 9 bases and J by 3 bases; unmatched bases: 10. As DNA, the CDR3 is TGTGCCAGCTTATCGGGACTAGCGGGAGGGCAATACACCGGGGAGCTGTTTTTT. Encoded protein: CASLSGLAGGQYTGELFF.

The chain has TRBV6-4 and TRBJ2-3, with D perhaps matching TRBD1 (6 bases). Trimming stripped 5 bases from V and 1 base from J, with 19 bases between. Germline CDR1 MRHNA, CDR2 SNTAGT. This CDR3 has 17 residues. DNA for the CDR3: TGTGCCAGCAGTCACCTCGGTATGGGGGCGGGCACAGATACGCAGTATTTT. This translates into CASSHLGMGAGTDTQYF.

The table lists this clone with a count of one. The chain joins TRBV7-7 to TRBJ1-1; unclear D gene. The length of the CDR3 is 13 residues. Trimming shortened V by 2 bases and J by 1 base, and 5 bases separated the two germline ends. The germline CDR1 and CDR2 sequences are SSHAT and FNYEAQ (reference sequence). The DNA for the CDR3 is TGTGCCAGCAGCTTAAGGGCGAACACTGAAGCTTTCTTT. Translated, it gives CASSLRANTEAFF.

This rearrangement joins TRBV5-4 to TRBJ2-7; TRBD2 aligns across 8 bases. V lost 4 bases to trimming and J lost 4 bases; unmatched junction nucleotides: 7. Germline V lookup: CDR1 SGHNT, CDR2 YYREEE (reference sequence). The CDR3 covers 14 residues. The CDR3 region has the DNA TGTGCCAGCAGCCTCGGGACTAGGACTTACGAGCAGTACTTC. Translating gives CASSLGTRTYEQYF.

This clone appeared a single time. The chain's CDR3 is CASSGGGGGYTF. The CDR3 DNA sequence: TGTGCCAGCAGTGGGGGGGGCGGTGGCTACACCTTC. This chain connects TRBV25-1 to TRBJ1-2; D may be TRBD1 (6 bases). CDR3 length: 12 residues. The germline gives CDR1 MGHDK, CDR2 SYGVNS. The V end was cut by 4 bases, the J end by 7 bases, with 10 bases between.

With regard to this clone: The same CDR3 is also encoded by other DNA sequences in this sample. The chain employs TRBV6-6 and TRBJ2-5, with 7 nucleotides matching TRBD2. CDR1 and CDR2 from the germline V gene are MNHNY and SVGAGI (reference sequence). The V segment lost 0 bases and the J segment 5 bases; nucleotides outside the gene matches: 3. The CDR3 loop spans 14 amino acids. This chain's CDR3 is CASSYSPGGETQYF. In DNA, the CDR3 is TGTGCCAGCAGTTACTCGCCCGGGGGGGAGACCCAGTACTTC.

The chain uses TRBV15 and TRBJ1-5; D not certain. The V end was cut by 5 bases, the J end by 4 bases, with 12 bases between. Looked up from germline, CDR1 is LNHNV and CDR2 is YYDKDF (reference sequence). CDR3 length equals 14 residues. The CDR3 nucleotides read TGTGCCACCAGCGACATACACCTTAATCAGCCCCAGCATTTT. Its protein product is CATSDIHLNQPQHF.

This chain links TRBV7-9 with TRBJ2-2; tentative D call: TRBD1 (5 bases). Deletions cut 3 bases from V and 2 bases from J, with 19 bases between. From germline, CDR1 is SEHNR and CDR2 FQNEAQ (reference sequence). CDR3 length equals 18 residues. CDR3 DNA sequence: TGTGCCAGCAGCTTTAGTGCCACAGGCCAACCTAACACCGGGGAGCTGTTTTTT. Protein sequence: CASSFSATGQPNTGELFF.

With regard to this clone: This specimen includes other DNA sequences encoding the same CDR3. The DNA for the CDR3 is TGTGCCAGCAGCGTAGGGGGTGGCTACACCTTC. This translates into CASSVGGGYTF. The V call is TRBV9, the J call TRBJ1-2; D ambiguous. CDR3 length: 11 residues. Germline V gene lookup returns CDR1 SGDLS and CDR2 YYNGEE. Trimming removed 0 bases at V and 7 bases at J, with 4 bases between.

The chain is built from TRBV19 and TRBJ1-5; maybe TRBD1 (6 bases). The CDR3 contains 15 residues. The V end lost 2 bases, the J end lost 5 bases, and 13 bases lay between the germline ends. Germline CDR1 reads LNHDA; CDR2 reads SQIVND (reference sequence). CDR3 protein: CASSIIRDTYQPQHF. The CDR3 DNA reads as TGTGCCAGTAGTATAATACGGGACACCTATCAGCCCCAGCATTTT.

The chain has TRBV29-1 and TRBJ1-1, with D uncertain. This CDR3 is 14 amino acids long. V lost 2 bases and J lost 7, with 17 bases in between. The germline CDR1 and CDR2 sequences are SQVTM and ANQGSEA. DNA for the CDR3: TGCAGCGTTGAATCCCCGGCAGCCCGGGGTGAAGCTTTCTTT. Translated: CSVESPAARGEAFF.

This sequence joins TRBV6-5 and TRBJ2-5, with 8 bases that match TRBD1. V lost 5 bases and J lost 7; bases outside the gene matches: 9. The CDR3 runs to 14 residues. Germline V gene data show CDR1 as MNHEY and CDR2 as SVGAGI. The CDR3 protein is CASSPPDRGGTQYF. DNA for the CDR3: TGTGCCAGCAGTCCCCCAGACAGGGGTGGGACCCAGTACTTC.

A note on this clone: In the same sample, other DNA sequences code for this CDR3. V and J are TRBV27 and TRBJ1-1, with unresolved D. CDR3 size: 13 residues. V shed 2 bases and J shed 3 bases, with 7 bases lying between them. Germline CDR1 and CDR2: MNHEY and SMNVEV (reference sequence). CDR3 nucleotide sequence: TGTGCCAGCAGTTTAGCAGGACACACTGAAGCTTTCTTT. The encoded protein is CASSLAGHTEAFF.

The chain employs TRBV28 and TRBJ2-1; TRBD2 aligns across 9 bases. V dropped 6 bases and J dropped 4; count of bases not matched to a gene: 7. The germline CDR1 and CDR2 sequences are MDHEN and SYDVKM. This CDR3 comprises 15 residues. CDR3 in DNA: TGTGCCAGCAGGGGCGGGACTAGCAGTTACAATGAGCAGTTCTTC. Translating gives CASRGGTSSYNEQFF.

The chain combines TRBV27 with TRBJ2-2; D is ambiguous. The CDR3 consists of 12 residues. V was clipped by 2 bases and J by 6 bases, with 4 bases between them. Germline V gene lookup returns CDR1 MNHEY and CDR2 SMNVEV (reference sequence). The CDR3, as DNA: TGTGCCAGCAGTTTAAAATCCGGGGAGCTGTTTTTT. It yields the protein CASSLKSGELFF.

V usage is TRBV7-2 and J usage is TRBJ1-1; D gene uncertain. Germline lookup yields CDR1 SGHTA and CDR2 FQGNSA. The ends were cut back, 6 bases at V and 1 base at J, with 3 bases in the middle. The CDR3 runs 11 residues. CDR3 nucleotides: TGTGCCAGCAGTCAGAACACTGAAGCTTTCTTT. It translates to CASSQNTEAFF.

This CDR3 is CSARVLNTEAFF. CDR3 DNA sequence: TGCAGCGCCAGAGTTCTGAACACTGAAGCTTTCTTT. The chain uses TRBV29-1 and TRBJ1-1; D uncertain. V lost 7 bases and J lost 0, with 9 bases in between. This CDR3 comprises 12 residues. The germline CDR1 and CDR2 sequences are SQVTM and ANQGSEA. Complete variable domain (other parts from reference TRBV29-1 and TRBJ1-1): SAVISQKPSRDICQRGTSLTIQCQVDSQVTMMFWYRQQPGQSLTLIATANQGSEATYESGFVIDKFPISRPNLTFSTLTVSNMSPEDSSIYLCSARVLNTEAFFGQGTRLTVV.

Turning to this clone: Other DNA sequences from this sample encode an identical CDR3 as well. J is TRBJ2-7 and V is TRBV4-1; a possible D gene is TRBD1 (6 bases). Germline V gene lookup returns CDR1 MGHRA and CDR2 YSYEKL. V was pared by 1 base and J by 3 bases, with 10 bases between. The CDR3 consists of 14 residues. The CDR3 nucleotides are TGCGCCAGCAGCCAAGGTCCAGGGGTCTACGAGCAGTACTTC. It yields the protein CASSQGPGVYEQYF.